The 27 T cell receptor beta chains listed next were all sequenced from one sample in a study of shared clonotypes between healthy human individuals (dated by TCRdb to the early 2020s). Library preparation used the immunoSEQ multiplex PCR assay. TCRdb carries this immuneACCESS record with in-frame sequences only. Its versions omit some clonotypes, under half of them owing to an unresolved V gene in the studies checked, with the rest unexplained. The sample profile shows about 2 million clones; about 95% of them were found once. The ten largest clones add up to about 0.13% of the sample. Sample: naive CD4+ T cells sorted from blood. Explained via the paper, the cell subset or site label denotes: CD45RA+ positively selected. Receptors originate from a man aged 18-30 years in good health.

The chain recombines TRBV30 with TRBJ1-1; D gene unclear. CDR3 length: 13 amino acids. The ends were cut back, 7 bases at V and 1 base at J, with 13 bases in the middle. Per the germline V gene, CDR1 is GTSNPN and CDR2 is SVGIG (reference sequence). CDR3 protein: CAFSDGANTEAFF. CDR3 DNA: TGTGCCTTTTCGGACGGAGCGAACACTGAAGCTTTCTTT.

This clone came up once. The chain has TRBV5-1 and TRBJ2-5, with TRBD2 matching 15 bases. The V and J ends lost 4 bases and 2 bases, in that order; junction bases with no gene match: 9. The germline V gene has CDR1 SGHRS and CDR2 YFSETQ. This CDR3 contains 18 residues. Here the CDR3 reads CASSPGTSGGSLQETQYF. The DNA for the CDR3 is TGCGCCAGCAGCCCCGGGACTAGCGGGGGGTCATTACAAGAGACCCAGTACTTC.

This chain links TRBV6-6 with TRBJ1-1, with D hard to call. Germline lookup yields CDR1 MNHNY and CDR2 SVGAGI (reference sequence). With 2 bases removed from V and 8 bases from J, the gap between germline ends came to 6 bases. CDR3 length: 11 residues. DNA of the CDR3: TGTGCCAGCAGTTACAACGAAGAAGCTTTCTTT. Encoded protein: CASSYNEEAFF.

V and J are TRBV7-6 and TRBJ2-7; 16 nucleotides line up with TRBD2. The CDR3 covers 18 residues. Germline lookup yields CDR1 SGHVS and CDR2 FNYEAQ. V lost 2 bases and J lost 5; bases outside the gene matches: 9. The CDR3 spells CASSLRQGTSGRGNEQYF. The CDR3 DNA reads as TGTGCCAGCAGCTTACGCCAGGGGACTAGCGGGAGGGGCAACGAGCAGTACTTC. The full variable domain, its missing parts supplied by reference TRBV7-6 and TRBJ2-7, is GAGVSQSPRYKVTKRGQDVALRCDPISGHVSLYWYRQALGQGPEFLTYFNYEAQQDKSGLPNDRFSAERPEGSISTLTIQRTEQRDSAMYRCASSLRQGTSGRGNEQYFGPGTRLTVT.

This clone came up once. V is TRBV7-9 and J is TRBJ1-4, with no clear D. V gave up 0 bases and J gave up 8 bases, with 13 bases separating them. CDR1 is SEHNR and CDR2 is FQNEAQ in the germline V gene (reference sequence). CDR3 size: 15 residues. The CDR3 region is CASSLAPRHREKLFF. The CDR3 DNA reads TGTGCCAGCAGCTTAGCGCCGAGACACCGGGAAAAACTGTTTTTT.

This chain connects TRBV6-1 to TRBJ1-4, with D possibly matching TRBD1 (5 bases). V was pared by 5 bases and J by 1 base, with 11 bases between. The CDR3 is made up of 15 amino acids. The germline V gene has CDR1 MNHNS and CDR2 SASEGT. CDR3 sequence (DNA): TGTGCCAGCAGTATTCGGGACTTAACTAATGAAAAACTGTTTTTT. As protein: CASSIRDLTNEKLFF.

The chain recombines TRBV23-1 with TRBJ2-7; a possible D gene is TRBD2 (5 bases). TRBV23-1 is an ORF, and what it does is uncertain. V shed 6 bases and J shed 3 bases, with 27 bases lying between them. The CDR3 sequence is 18 residues long. The CDR3, as DNA: TGCGCCAGCAGCCTACGACCGCCTCCTGGGAGTCTTTACTACGAGCAGTACTTC. It specifies CASSLRPPPGSLYYEQYF.

This clone was picked up one time. The genes are TRBV2 and TRBJ2-7; 8 bases match TRBD2. J lost 0 bases, V lost 6 bases, and 10 bases had no gene match. CDR3 length equals 16 residues. Germline loops: CDR1 SNHLY, CDR2 FYNNEI. CDR3: CASRWIPGLGSYEQYF. DNA for the CDR3: TGTGCCAGCAGATGGATCCCGGGACTAGGCTCCTACGAGCAGTACTTC.

This rearrangement joins TRBV11-2 to TRBJ2-7; TRBD1 might be the D (6 bases). CDR3 length equals 14 residues. The V end lost 5 bases, the J end lost 4 bases, and 15 bases lay between the germline ends. Germline V lookup: CDR1 SGHAT, CDR2 FQNNGV. The CDR3 sequence: CASSLGSGDYEQYF. CDR3 nucleotide sequence: TGTGCCAGCAGCCTCGGGTCAGGGGATTACGAGCAGTACTTC.

This clone was detected once. J is TRBJ1-3 and V is TRBV21-1; TRBD1 is the table's D call and was not checked against the DNA. TRBV21-1 is a listed pseudogene. The CDR3 is 17 residues long. CDR3 in DNA: TGTGCCAGCAGCAACACACTGGGGGCAGTCTCTGGAAACACCATATATTTT. Amino acids: CASSNTLGAVSGNTIYF.

CDR3 sequence: CAWSVRRTSGSSTDTQYF. Here the CDR3 DNA reads TGTGCCTGGAGTGTACGGAGGACTAGCGGGTCTAGCACAGATACGCAGTATTTT. The chain links TRBV30 to TRBJ2-3; TRBD2 agrees at 11 bases. CDR3 length: 18 residues. The V gene end was trimmed by 0 bases and the J gene end by 0 bases; junction bases not matched to a gene: 8. Germline-derived CDR1 and CDR2 are GTSNPN and SVGIG (reference sequence).

This clone was counted once. This chain joins TRBV7-2 and TRBJ2-7, with unresolved D. The CDR3 spans 14 residues. Between the trimmed V and J ends, which lost 6 bases and 2 bases, there was a span of 14 bases. CDR1 is SGHTA, CDR2 FQGNSA, per germline. CDR3 in DNA: TGTGCCAGCAGACCTCCGGGTGGGGCCTACGAGCAGTACTTC. Amino acid sequence: CASRPPGGAYEQYF.

In the case of this clone: Since a much larger clone is just one base distant, this may be a read error. The V gene is TRBV7-2, the J gene TRBJ1-6; D remains ambiguous. Germline loops: CDR1 SGHTA, CDR2 FQGNSA. CDR3 length: 12 amino acids. The germline V and J ends were trimmed by 3 bases and 8 bases, with 5 bases remaining between them. The CDR3 DNA reads TGTGCCAGCAGCTTGAGGGATTCACCCCTCCACTTT. Translated, it gives CASSLRDSPLHF.

In this sample, this clone turned up once. The genes are TRBV6-6 and TRBJ2-5; 7 nucleotides agree with TRBD2. J gave up 5 bases and V 7 bases, and 10 bases lay outside the gene matches. CDR3 length: 14 amino acids. CDR1 and CDR2 from the germline V gene are MNHNY and SVGAGI (reference sequence). CDR3 protein: CASTRVGGWETQYF. CDR3 DNA: TGTGCCAGCACCCGAGTGGGGGGGTGGGAGACCCAGTACTTC.

About this clone itself: Within the sample, other DNA sequences also encode this same CDR3. The rearrangement joins TRBV5-1 to TRBJ1-2, with D hard to call. Germline CDR1 SGHRS, CDR2 YFSETQ. The ends were cut back, 0 bases at V and 7 bases at J, with 4 bases in the middle. This CDR3 is built from 11 residues. The DNA of the CDR3 is TGCGCCAGCAGCTTGGAGGGTGGCTACACCTTC. Encoded protein: CASSLEGGYTF.

As regards this clone: Distinct nucleotide sequences in the sample also encode this CDR3. The chain recombines TRBV6-5 with TRBJ2-5; D gene unclear. Germline lookup yields CDR1 MNHEY and CDR2 SVGAGI. The V and J ends lost 6 bases and 2 bases respectively, with 4 bases between them. This CDR3 region has 11 residues. The CDR3 DNA follows: TGTGCCAGCAGGCGGCAAGAGACCCAGTACTTC. Encoded protein: CASRRQETQYF.

This clone was counted many times. This sequence joins TRBV7-2 and TRBJ2-5, with TRBD1 as a possible D gene (5 bases). This CDR3 spans 17 amino acids. With 1 base removed from V and 4 bases from J, the gap between germline ends came to 19 bases. Germline CDR1 SGHTA, CDR2 FQGNSA. The chain's CDR3 is CASSLDWSGLRRETQYF. The CDR3 bases are TGTGCCAGCAGCTTAGATTGGTCAGGGCTCCGCAGAGAGACCCAGTACTTC.

The rearrangement uses TRBV6-5 and TRBJ2-5; no clear D gene. Looked up from germline, CDR1 is MNHEY and CDR2 is SVGAGI. V dropped 7 bases and J dropped 3 bases, with 18 bases sitting between them. The CDR3 totals 15 residues. This CDR3 reads CASTHLGQNKETQYF. As DNA, the CDR3 is TGTGCCAGCACCCATCTGGGTCAGAATAAAGAGACCCAGTACTTC.

This clone was picked up one time. The chain has TRBV5-1 and TRBJ1-3; D is uncertain. CDR3 length: 14 residues. The V gene's germline CDR1 is SGHRS and CDR2 YFSETQ. The ends were cut back, 6 bases at V and 1 base at J, with 11 bases in the middle. CDR3 nucleotide sequence: TGCGCCAGCACGGTGGGAGGATCTGGAAACACCATATATTTT. It is translated as CASTVGGSGNTIYF. The full variable domain, completed using reference TRBV5-1 and TRBJ1-3, is KAGVTQTPRYLIKTRGQQVTLSCSPISGHRSVSWYQQTPGQGLQFLFEYFSETQRNKGNFPGRFSGRQFSNSRSEMNVSTLELGDSALYLCASTVGGSGNTIYFGEGSWLTVV.

Only a few counts were recorded for this clone. V usage is TRBV20-1 and J usage is TRBJ2-5; no firm D call. The J call may be wrong; the DNA end is better matched by TRBJ2-7. Germline CDR1 reads DFQATT; CDR2 reads SNEGSKA (reference sequence). This CDR3 comprises 11 residues. The CDR3 sequence: CSARDQVEQYF. The CDR3 DNA sequence: TGCAGTGCTAGAGATCAAGTCGAGCAGTACTTC.

Comment on this clone: The identical CDR3 is also encoded by other nucleotide sequences in the sample. The chain recombines TRBV2 with TRBJ2-2; the match to TRBD1 covers 7 bases. The CDR3 sequence is 15 residues long. Germline V gene sequence: CDR1 SNHLY, CDR2 FYNNEI. The ends lost 4 bases at V and 2 bases at J; junction bases unmatched: 4. DNA for the CDR3: TGTGCCAGCAGTGGAGGGACAGCAAACACCGGGGAGCTGTTTTTT. Translating it yields CASSGGTANTGELFF.

This clone showed up just once. This chain connects TRBV5-1 to TRBJ1-2; unclear D gene. Deletions cut 7 bases from V and 12 bases from J, with 13 bases between. CDR3 length: 10 residues. CDR1 is SGHRS and CDR2 is YFSETQ in the germline V gene. CDR3 bases: TGCGCCAGCCATATGAGGAGCGACACCTTC. This encodes CASHMRSDTF.

The CDR3, as DNA: TGTGCCAGCAGTGAAGGGTGGCGGGAGGTATCCGGGGAGCTGTTTTTT. Translated: CASSEGWREVSGELFF. The rearrangement links TRBV25-1 to TRBJ2-2; 8 nucleotides align to TRBD2. V was pared by 2 bases and J by 6 bases, with 8 bases of the junction left unmatched. CDR1 MGHDK and CDR2 SYGVNS come from the germline V gene. This CDR3 comprises 16 residues.

The chain combines TRBV5-1 with TRBJ2-2; perhaps D is TRBD1 or TRBD2 (6 bases each). Between the trimmed V and J ends, which lost 2 bases and 5 bases, there was a span of 13 bases. The CDR3 contains 15 residues. Germline V CDR1 and CDR2: SGHRS, YFSETQ. In DNA, the CDR3 is TGCGCCAGCAGCTTATTGGGGGGCCGGACCGGGGAGCTGTTTTTT. The encoded protein is CASSLLGGRTGELFF.

This chain uses TRBV5-4 with TRBJ2-7; 10 bases are shared with TRBD2. The CDR3 runs 17 residues. Germline V CDR1 and CDR2: SGHNT, YYREEE (reference sequence). J was trimmed by 5 bases and V by 1 base; bases with no gene match: 12. CDR3 residues: CASSLTGLAGGINEQYF. The CDR3 nucleotides are TGTGCCAGCAGCTTGACGGGCTTAGCGGGAGGAATCAACGAGCAGTACTTC.

This chain uses TRBV29-1 with TRBJ1-1; D call uncertain. V was shortened by 5 bases and J by 0 bases, with 16 bases between the two germline ends. Per germline, CDR1 SQVTM and CDR2 ANQGSEA. This CDR3 contains 15 residues. In DNA, the CDR3 is TGCAGCGTTCAGAGAGGCAGCAATTTGAACACTGAAGCTTTCTTT. Translating gives CSVQRGSNLNTEAFF.

The CDR3 protein is CASSFRGETQYF. DNA of the CDR3: TGTGCCAGCAGCTTTCGAGGGGAGACCCAGTACTTC. The chain recombines TRBV2 with TRBJ2-5; D may be TRBD2 (5 bases). Looked up from germline, CDR1 is SNHLY and CDR2 is FYNNEI. Trimming took 6 bases from V and 5 from J, leaving 10 bases between them. This CDR3 has 12 residues.